This TCR beta chain was observed in a study of cytomegalovirus exposure and HLA in healthy donors. The PCR made use of 60 Vbeta and 13 Jbeta primers. Profiled with immunoSEQ multiplex PCR; TCRdb holds only in-frame clones, not every one. This table holds 130,000 or so clones, over 65% found once. Germline V gives CDR1 MNHNS, CDR2 SASEGT. This CDR3 has 15 residues. The V gene lost 1 base and the J gene lost 6 bases, with 12 bases spanning the gap. The chain joins TRBV6-1 to TRBJ1-4; D gene ambiguous. This clonotype was sampled from a man younger than 35 in good health and CMV-seropositive. Sequencing was performed on PBMCs. The CDR3 DNA reads TGTGCCAGCAGTGAAGAGGTCAGCGGGGATGAAAAACTGTTTTTT. Amino acids: CASSEEVSGDEKLFF.